The 15 T cell receptor beta chains in this list originate from one sample, sequenced in a study of T-cell memory formation after mild COVID-19. TCRdb passed the 5' RACE reads through MiXCR, listing each CDR3 protein once. The sample carries 450,000 or so distinct CDR3 sequences, more than 20% recorded once. Sequencing was carried out using PBMCs or a T cell subset sorted from them (not recorded which). These receptors originate from an adult woman who had mild COVID-19 (a few samples of this study predate the infection). Cell type and time point are not known.

This clonotype was seen only a few times. The chain couples TRBV7-9 to TRBJ2-3; TRBD2 agrees at 14 bases. Germline CDR1 is SEHNR and CDR2 is FQNEAQ (reference sequence). Trimming cost V 8 bases and J 5 bases; bases outside gene matches: 6. This CDR3 contains 15 residues. This chain's CDR3 is CASRGLAGAGDTQYF. The CDR3 region has the DNA TGTGCCAGCCGGGGACTAGCGGGAGCGGGAGATACGCAGTATTTT.

This clonotype was found a few times. The rearrangement joins TRBV6-2 or TRBV6-3 to TRBJ2-7; 8 bases fit TRBD2. This CDR3 is 16 amino acids long. V shed 4 bases and J 4 bases; nucleotides not matched to a gene: 12. Germline CDR1 and CDR2: MNHEY and SVGEGT. The CDR3 DNA reads as TGTGCCAGCAGTTTCCATAGCGGGAAGGGTAAATACGAGCAGTACTTC. Its translation: CASSFHSGKGKYEQYF.

CDR3 DNA sequence: TGTGCCAGCAAGGGACGGGGGCCCTATGGCTACACCTTC. It specifies CASKGRGPYGYTF. The rearrangement joins TRBV27 to TRBJ1-2; a weak D match, TRBD1 (6 bases). V lost 7 bases and J 4 bases, leaving 13 bases between the germline ends. Germline V CDR1 and CDR2: MNHEY, SMNVEV (reference sequence). This CDR3 contains 13 residues.

The V gene is TRBV19, the J gene TRBJ1-2; D is perhaps TRBD1 (6 bases). Trimming stripped 3 bases from V and 4 bases from J, with 15 bases between. Germline V gene data show CDR1 as LNHDA and CDR2 as SQIVND (reference sequence). The CDR3 has 15 residues. The CDR3 DNA reads as TGTGCCAGTAGTATCGATAGGACAGACCCCTATGGCTACACCTTC. Translated, it gives CASSIDRTDPYGYTF.

This clonotype has just a few counts. The rearrangement links TRBV6-5 to TRBJ2-2; a weak D match, TRBD1 (6 bases). Per the germline V gene, CDR1 is MNHEY and CDR2 is SVGAGI. V was cut by 1 base and J by 6 bases, with 12 bases left in between. CDR3 length: 15 amino acids. Here the CDR3 DNA reads TGTGCCAGCAGTTACTACACAGGGTTTCCCGGGGAGCTGTTTTTT. This gives the protein CASSYYTGFPGELFF.

The chain uses TRBV27 and TRBJ2-3, with D possibly being TRBD1 or TRBD2 (5 bases each). The V end lost 6 bases, the J end lost 2 bases, and 33 bases lay between the germline ends. CDR1 MNHEY and CDR2 SMNVEV come from the germline V gene (reference sequence). This CDR3 contains 21 residues. CDR3 sequence: CASRVLISPRDPEGSTDTQYF. For the CDR3, the DNA is TGTGCCAGCAGAGTATTGATTTCCCCCCGGGACCCCGAAGGGTCCACAGATACGCAGTATTTT.

V usage is TRBV12-3 or TRBV12-4 and J usage is TRBJ1-1; TRBD1 might be the D (5 bases). V was pared by 7 bases and J by 0 bases, with 6 bases between. The CDR3 sequence is 12 residues long. This chain's CDR3 is CASKDMNTEAFF. CDR3 coding DNA: TGTGCCAGCAAGGACATGAACACTGAAGCTTTCTTT.

The gene calls are TRBV3-1 and TRBJ2-7; 9 nucleotides match TRBD1. The V segment lost 1 base and the J segment 2 bases; nucleotides outside the gene matches: 6. Germline V gene data show CDR1 as LGHDT and CDR2 as YNNKEL (reference sequence). The CDR3 contains 16 residues. CDR3 loop: CASSQGQGVGAYEQYF. The CDR3 coding sequence is TGTGCCAGCAGCCAAGGACAGGGGGTAGGAGCCTACGAGCAGTACTTC.

This clonotype was seen more than once but under ten times. The chain combines TRBV20-1 with TRBJ2-5; D not resolved. This CDR3 has 11 amino acids. V shed 5 bases and J shed 0 bases, with 4 bases lying between them. Germline CDR1 reads DFQATT; CDR2 reads SNEGSKA (reference sequence). The CDR3 region is CSAANQETQYF. DNA for the CDR3: TGCAGTGCTGCAAACCAAGAGACCCAGTACTTC.

This clonotype was counted many times. The chain joins TRBV5-8 to TRBJ2-2; D is ambiguous. Germline values: CDR1 SGHTS, CDR2 YDEGEE. CDR3 length: 14 amino acids. V gave up 0 bases and J gave up 2 bases, with 5 bases separating them. The CDR3 spells CASSLAVNTGELFF. Here the CDR3 DNA reads TGTGCCAGCAGCTTGGCGGTAAACACCGGGGAGCTGTTTTTT.

The J gene is TRBJ2-5, the V gene TRBV11-1; TRBD2 agrees at 7 bases. This CDR3 comprises 13 residues. Germline V gene lookup returns CDR1 SGHAT and CDR2 FQDESV (reference sequence). The junction had 1 base not matched to a gene; V was cut back by 5 bases and J by 1 base. CDR3 amino acids: CASSRTSQETQYF. CDR3 DNA: TGTGCCAGCAGCCGGACTAGCCAAGAGACCCAGTACTTC.

The gene calls are TRBV6-5 and TRBJ1-2; the D gene is possibly TRBD1 (5 bases). V dropped 6 bases and J dropped 7 bases, with 18 bases sitting between them. Per the germline V gene, CDR1 is MNHEY and CDR2 is SVGAGI. This CDR3 region has 14 residues. CDR3 residues: CASSPPPGFGGYTF. The CDR3 bases are TGTGCCAGCAGCCCCCCGCCAGGGTTCGGTGGCTACACCTTC.

This chain uses TRBV5-6 with TRBJ2-1; 8 positions agree with TRBD1. This CDR3 comprises 16 residues. Germline loops: CDR1 SGHDT, CDR2 YYEEEE. V shed 2 bases, J shed 3 bases, and the junction held 7 bases outside the gene matches. CDR3 sequence (DNA): TGTGCCAGCAGCTTACGGACAGGGCGTTTCTACAATGAGCAGTTCTTC. Amino acids: CASSLRTGRFYNEQFF.

The J gene is TRBJ2-2, the V gene TRBV12-3 or TRBV12-4; TRBD1 matches 7 bases. Trimming took 8 bases from V and 4 from J; bases not matched to a gene: 4. The CDR3 runs 13 residues. CDR3 nucleotide sequence: TGTGCCAGCCACAGGGGCGGCACCGGGGAGCTGTTTTTT. Its translation: CASHRGGTGELFF.

This clonotype was detected ten times or more. The V call is TRBV9, the J call TRBJ2-3; TRBD1 matches 9 bases. CDR1 and CDR2 (germline): SGDLS, YYNGEE. CDR3 length equals 15 residues. The V segment lost 1 base and the J segment 4 bases; nucleotides outside the gene matches: 4. CDR3 residues: CASSVWTGEPDTQYF. The CDR3 coding sequence is TGTGCCAGCAGCGTATGGACAGGGGAGCCAGATACGCAGTATTTT.